This TCR beta chain derives from a study of CD8 T cells in Susac syndrome. It was negative isolation that provided the CD8+ and CD4+ T cells, whereas TEMRA cells were enriched by FACS. Germline values: CDR1 KGHDR, CDR2 SFDVKD. V lost 6 bases and J 5 bases, leaving 6 bases between the germline ends. CDR3 length equals 11 residues. RNA was extracted with the RNeasy kit, and a quantity of roughly 0.5 to 1 ug was reverse transcribed using random hexamers. TCRdb redid the calling of the immunoSEQ multiplex PCR reads with MiXCR, one entry per CDR3 protein. The profile covers approximately 200,000 distinct CDR3 sequences, with 90% to 97% appearing a single time and approximately 0.088% taken by the ten largest.

This chain uses TRBV24-1 with TRBJ2-5; the D is unclear. The clonotype was recovered from a human donor with multiple sclerosis. The sample was CD4+ T cells from PBMCs. In nucleotides, the CDR3 is TGTGCCACCAGTCACGGGGAGACCCAGTACTTC. It translates to CATSHGETQYF.